The clone carrying this T cell receptor beta chain has a handful of counts. Its target is unknown. Sequencing was performed with immunoSEQ multiplex PCR; in TCRdb, only in-frame clones are kept and a portion is missing. This repertoire shows tens of thousands of clones, over 75% found once; its top ten account for under 8.5%. This entry is derived from a study of OX40 agonist ivuxolimab in advanced cancers. Regarding the study as a whole: At 0.1 to 3.0 mg/kg and by week 6, CD4+ and CD8+ T cells in the blood had expanded clonally.

Any history of autoimmune disease or systemic immunosuppression disqualified patients. The sample was CD4+ or CD8+ T cells sorted from blood, taken in a trial of the OX40 agonist ivuxolimab. This TCR was recovered from an adult with an advanced solid tumor such as melanoma, head and neck, liver or kidney cancer.

The CDR3 nucleotides read TGTGCCAGTAGTACAATCGGGACAGTCTATGGCTACACCTTC. Translated, it gives CASSTIGTVYGYTF. V and J are TRBV19 and TRBJ1-2; 7 nucleotides match TRBD1. Germline V CDR1 and CDR2: LNHDA, SQIVND (reference sequence). The CDR3 is made up of 14 amino acids. V was pared by 4 bases and J by 4 bases, with 6 bases of the junction left unmatched.